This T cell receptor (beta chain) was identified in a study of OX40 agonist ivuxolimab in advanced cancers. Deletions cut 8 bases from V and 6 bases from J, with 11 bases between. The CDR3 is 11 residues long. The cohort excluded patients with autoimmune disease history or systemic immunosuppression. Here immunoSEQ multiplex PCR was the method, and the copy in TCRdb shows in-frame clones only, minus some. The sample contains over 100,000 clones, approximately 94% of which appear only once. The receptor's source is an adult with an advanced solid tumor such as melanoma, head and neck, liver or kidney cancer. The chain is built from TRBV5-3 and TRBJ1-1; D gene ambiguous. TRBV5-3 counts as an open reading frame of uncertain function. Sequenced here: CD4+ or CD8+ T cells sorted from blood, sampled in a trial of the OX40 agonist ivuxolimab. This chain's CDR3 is CARNRTAEAFF. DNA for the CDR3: TGTGCCAGGAACCGAACGGCTGAAGCTTTCTTT.